The 27 T cell receptor beta chains given below trace back to one sample, sequenced in a study of shared clonotypes between healthy human individuals (dated by TCRdb to 2020 to 2022). Library preparation was by the immunoSEQ multiplex PCR assay. What TCRdb holds here is the immuneACCESS table cut down to in-frame rearrangements. Part of the clones is not present; checked against another copy, under half of the missing clones reflect an unresolved V gene, and the others are unexplained. The sample table lists roughly 2.5 million clones, around 90% of them with a count of one. The biggest ten clones account for over 0.12% of the sample. Specimen: naive CD4+ T cells sorted from blood. According to the study, the label for this sample's cell subset or site signals: CD45RA+ positively selected. The receptors come from a man aged 18 to 30 in good health.

On this clone itself: The same CDR3 is also encoded by other DNA sequences in this sample. V and J are TRBV5-1 and TRBJ2-3; D is uncertain. The CDR3 has 11 amino acids. The V and J ends lost 4 bases and 4 bases respectively, with 4 bases between them. Germline loops: CDR1 SGHRS, CDR2 YFSETQ. CDR3 DNA sequence: TGCGCCAGCAGCCTGTCAGATACGCAGTATTTT. It encodes CASSLSDTQYF. Together with reference TRBV5-1 and TRBJ2-3, the CDR3 gives the full variable domain: KAGVTQTPRYLIKTRGQQVTLSCSPISGHRSVSWYQQTPGQGLQFLFEYFSETQRNKGNFPGRFSGRQFSNSRSEMNVSTLELGDSALYLCASSLSDTQYFGPGTRLTVL.

The genes are TRBV6-1 and TRBJ1-6; possible D gene TRBD1, 5 bases. The germline CDR1 and CDR2 sequences are MNHNS and SASEGT. The V and J ends lost 6 bases and 7 bases respectively, with 10 bases between them. CDR3 length equals 13 residues. CDR3 bases: TGTGCCAGCAGCTCAGGGAGCAATTCACCCCTCCACTTT. Translating gives CASSSGSNSPLHF.

The rearrangement uses TRBV5-5 and TRBJ1-5, with D unclear. Germline V gene data show CDR1 as SGHKS and CDR2 as YYEKEE (reference sequence). The CDR3 is made up of 16 amino acids. Trimming took off 4 bases at V and 2 bases at J, with 16 bases between the two ends. In DNA, the CDR3 is TGTGCCAGCAGCCCAGACGACGGGAGCGGCAATCAGCCCCAGCATTTT. As protein: CASSPDDGSGNQPQHF.

The V call is TRBV6-1, the J call TRBJ2-5; D ambiguous. Germline V gene sequence: CDR1 MNHNS, CDR2 SASEGT. The CDR3 is 14 residues long. The ends were cut back, 7 bases at V and 4 bases at J, with 16 bases in the middle. For the CDR3, the DNA is TGTGCCAGCAACGAAGGGCCCCGCGGAGAGACCCAGTACTTC. This codes for CASNEGPRGETQYF.

The chain couples TRBV11-2 to TRBJ1-1; D is ambiguous. The CDR3 has 14 residues. V was cut by 0 bases and J by 4 bases, with 9 bases left in between. Germline-derived CDR1 and CDR2 are SGHAT and FQNNGV. This chain's CDR3 is CASSLEGRLTEAFF. CDR3 sequence (DNA): TGTGCCAGCAGCTTAGAAGGCCGACTCACTGAAGCTTTCTTT.

The chain recombines TRBV29-1 with TRBJ2-3; unclear D gene. The CDR3 has 12 amino acids. Germline-derived CDR1 and CDR2 are SQVTM and ANQGSEA. Trimming took 7 bases from V and 1 from J, leaving 9 bases between them. The chain's CDR3 is CSAGWGTDTQYF. CDR3 nucleotides: TGCAGCGCCGGGTGGGGCACAGATACGCAGTATTTT.

V usage is TRBV6-5 and J usage is TRBJ1-1; possibly TRBD1 for D (5 bases). From germline, CDR1 is MNHEY and CDR2 SVGAGI. Deletions cut 4 bases from V and 4 bases from J, with 13 bases between. The CDR3 covers 14 residues. The CDR3 coding sequence is TGTGCCAGCAGTTCAAGGGGTCCGGTCACTGAAGCTTTCTTT. Translated, it gives CASSSRGPVTEAFF.

The chain employs TRBV6-5 and TRBJ1-1; tentative D call: TRBD1 (5 bases). Trimming took 6 bases from V and 7 from J, leaving 18 bases between them. The CDR3 length is 14 residues. Germline values: CDR1 MNHEY, CDR2 SVGAGI. The CDR3 DNA reads as TGTGCCAGCAGCCGGCTGGGGCAGGGCCTTGAAGCTTTCTTT. This encodes CASSRLGQGLEAFF.

The J gene is TRBJ2-1, the V gene TRBV19; D perhaps matches TRBD2 (7 bases). Germline V gene lookup returns CDR1 LNHDA and CDR2 SQIVND (reference sequence). The V and J ends lost 1 base and 1 base respectively, with 11 bases between them. This CDR3 is 16 amino acids long. The CDR3 here is CASSIGGGPSYNEQFF. CDR3 sequence (DNA): TGTGCCAGTAGTATAGGGGGGGGGCCGTCCTACAATGAGCAGTTCTTC.

The CDR3 region has the DNA TGTGCCAGCAGCCCGATCACTAGCGGACATTACAATGAGCAGTTCTTC. Its protein product is CASSPITSGHYNEQFF. The V call is TRBV7-9, the J call TRBJ2-1; 8 bases map to TRBD2. V trimming: 5 bases; J trimming: 4 bases; junction bases outside the gene matches: 10. The V gene's germline CDR1 is SEHNR and CDR2 FQNEAQ (reference sequence). This CDR3 has 16 residues.

The V call is TRBV11-2, the J call TRBJ2-7; D not certain. Between the trimmed V and J ends, which lost 4 bases and 6 bases, there was a span of 10 bases. Germline CDR1 reads SGHAT; CDR2 reads FQNNGV. The CDR3 runs 12 residues. CDR3 DNA sequence: TGTGCCAGCAGCTCCCAGGCCATCGAGCAGTACTTC. This codes for CASSSQAIEQYF.

The chain joins TRBV5-4 to TRBJ2-7; possible D gene TRBD2, 5 bases. The CDR3 runs to 16 residues. Per germline, CDR1 SGHNT and CDR2 YYREEE (reference sequence). V lost 0 bases and J 2 bases, leaving 15 bases between the germline ends. CDR3 residues: CASSLDPRALPYEQYF. The CDR3 nucleotides read TGTGCCAGCAGCTTGGATCCGCGGGCTCTACCCTACGAGCAGTACTTC.

This rearrangement joins TRBV6-1 to TRBJ2-7; TRBD1 might be the D (7 bases). Trimming removed 8 bases at V and 2 bases at J, with 13 bases between. The germline V gene has CDR1 MNHNS and CDR2 SASEGT. The length of the CDR3 is 13 residues. The CDR3 sequence is CASGGTATYEQYF. CDR3 sequence (DNA): TGTGCCAGCGGCGGGACAGCCACCTACGAGCAGTACTTC.

V usage is TRBV4-1 and J usage is TRBJ2-4; 10 positions agree with TRBD1. This CDR3 spans 15 amino acids. Trimming removed 3 bases from V and 4 bases from J; junction bases left unmatched: 3. Looked up from germline, CDR1 is MGHRA and CDR2 is YSYEKL. The CDR3 protein is CASSQDRGMKNIQYF. Written as DNA, the CDR3 is TGCGCCAGCAGCCAGGACAGGGGGATGAAAAACATTCAGTACTTC.

The genes are TRBV10-3 and TRBJ1-4; the match to TRBD1 covers 7 bases. The J segment lost 8 bases and the V segment lost 6 bases, leaving 9 bases of the junction unmatched. The CDR3 is 14 residues long. Germline V CDR1 and CDR2: ENHRY, SYGVKD. Here the CDR3 reads CAISDRVSEEKLFF. CDR3 sequence (DNA): TGTGCCATCAGCGACAGGGTATCAGAAGAAAAACTGTTTTTT.

This chain links TRBV9 with TRBJ1-3, with a tentative D call TRBD1 (5 bases). With 4 bases removed from V and 4 bases from J, the gap between germline ends came to 12 bases. This CDR3 region has 14 residues. Germline loops: CDR1 SGDLS, CDR2 YYNGEE. The CDR3 spells CASSQRDAGNTIYF. The CDR3 region has the DNA TGTGCCAGCAGCCAGAGGGACGCAGGAAACACCATATATTTT. Full variable domain (remainder filled in from reference TRBV9 and TRBJ1-3): DSGVTQTPKHLITATGQRVTLRCSPRSGDLSVYWYQQSLDQGLQFLIQYYNGEERAKGNILERFSAQQFPDLHSELNLSSLELGDSALYFCASSQRDAGNTIYFGEGSWLTVV.

Regarding this clone: The same CDR3 arises from other DNA sequences in this sample as well. V gene TRBV28 combines with J gene TRBJ2-7; no definite D call. V lost 2 bases and J lost 2, with 10 bases in between. The germline CDR1 and CDR2 sequences are MDHEN and SYDVKM. CDR3 length equals 14 residues. CDR3 DNA sequence: TGTGCCAGCAGTTTAAGGGATTCAACCTACGAGCAGTACTTC. This codes for CASSLRDSTYEQYF.

The rearrangement joins TRBV18 to TRBJ1-1, with 9 bases that match TRBD1. The trim removed 6 bases at V and 0 bases at J, leaving 5 bases unmatched. The CDR3 runs to 15 residues. Germline V gives CDR1 KGHSH, CDR2 LQKENI. The CDR3 protein is CASSSTGGVNTEAFF. CDR3 in DNA: TGTGCCAGCTCCTCCACAGGGGGCGTGAACACTGAAGCTTTCTTT. Drawing the rest from reference TRBV18 and TRBJ1-1, the complete variable domain is NAGVMQNPRHLVRRRGQEARLRCSPMKGHSHVYWYRQLPEEGLKFMVYLQKENIIDESGMPKERFSAEFPKEGPSILRIQQVVRGDSAAYFCASSSTGGVNTEAFFGQGTRLTVV.

This clone is a singleton in its sample. The chain combines TRBV11-2 with TRBJ2-5, with no clear D. CDR1 and CDR2 (germline): SGHAT, FQNNGV. This CDR3 spans 15 amino acids. The V end lost 2 bases, the J end lost 1 base, and 11 bases lay between the germline ends. CDR3 bases: TGTGCCAGCAGCTTAAGGTTAACAGTCCAAGAGACCCAGTACTTC. Translating it yields CASSLRLTVQETQYF.

Turning to this clone: This sample also contains other DNA sequences that code for the same CDR3. The chain is built from TRBV5-1 and TRBJ2-4; 8 nucleotides align to TRBD1. CDR1 is SGHRS and CDR2 is YFSETQ in the germline V gene. This CDR3 comprises 14 residues. Germline trimming cut 0 bases from V and 5 bases from J; bases unmatched to any gene: 1. The CDR3 DNA reads as TGCGCCAGCAGCTTGGAACAGGGGGAAAACATTCAGTACTTC. Translated, it gives CASSLEQGENIQYF.

In nucleotides, the CDR3 is TGCAGCGTTACGTCCCCCGGGACTATCACCGGGGAGCTGTTTTTT. Its protein is CSVTSPGTITGELFF. The rearrangement links TRBV29-1 to TRBJ2-2; 7 positions agree with TRBD2. Germline V gene data show CDR1 as SQVTM and CDR2 as ANQGSEA. The ends lost 5 bases at V and 4 bases at J; junction bases unmatched: 10. CDR3 length: 15 amino acids.

The V and J genes are TRBV28 and TRBJ1-6; D call uncertain. Trimming cost V 7 bases and J 4 bases, with 14 bases left between them. Germline-derived CDR1 and CDR2 are MDHEN and SYDVKM. CDR3 length: 15 amino acids. The CDR3: CASTPVRFYNSPLHF. The CDR3, as DNA: TGTGCCAGCACCCCTGTGCGTTTTTATAATTCACCCCTCCACTTT.

The J gene is TRBJ2-7, the V gene TRBV4-1; 10 nucleotides line up with TRBD2. CDR3 length: 16 amino acids. From germline, CDR1 is MGHRA and CDR2 YSYEKL. J was trimmed by 7 bases and V by 0 bases; bases with no gene match: 9. The CDR3 DNA follows: TGCGCCAGCAGCCAAGATTTAACTAGCGGGATCTATGAGCAGTACTTC. It translates to CASSQDLTSGIYEQYF.

The V call is TRBV28, the J call TRBJ1-4, with 7 bases fitting TRBD1. This CDR3 is 17 amino acids long. V trimming: 5 bases; J trimming: 0 bases; junction bases outside the gene matches: 9. The V gene's germline CDR1 is MDHEN and CDR2 SYDVKM. CDR3 sequence (DNA): TGTGCCAGCAGTACACCGGGACAGCAGGCAACTAATGAAAAACTGTTTTTT. Its translation: CASSTPGQQATNEKLFF.

The chain joins TRBV10-3 to TRBJ2-7; possible D gene TRBD1, 8 bases. CDR3 length: 14 amino acids. The V end was cut by 4 bases, the J end by 4 bases, with 14 bases between. CDR1 and CDR2 from the germline V gene are ENHRY and SYGVKD. CDR3 residues: CAISADRGGYEQYF. The CDR3 DNA follows: TGTGCCATCAGTGCAGACAGGGGAGGGTACGAGCAGTACTTC.

The CDR3 DNA is TGTGCCAGTAGTGTCGGGTTGGGGACCCTGAACACCGGGGAGCTGTTTTTT. It specifies CASSVGLGTLNTGELFF. The V call is TRBV19, the J call TRBJ2-2; D may be TRBD1 or TRBD2 (5 bases each). V lost 5 bases and J 1 base, leaving 17 bases between the germline ends. The CDR3 runs 17 residues. Germline lookup yields CDR1 LNHDA and CDR2 SQIVND (reference sequence).

This chain uses TRBV7-2 with TRBJ1-2; D not resolved. This CDR3 spans 15 amino acids. Trimming removed 1 base at V and 4 bases at J, with 13 bases between. In germline, CDR1 is SGHTA, CDR2 FQGNSA. This CDR3 reads CASSLVGKVAYGYTF. DNA for the CDR3: TGTGCCAGCAGCTTAGTGGGCAAAGTTGCCTATGGCTACACCTTC.